This is a list of T cell receptor beta chains from one sample in a study of cytomegalovirus exposure and HLA in healthy donors. The assay was immunoSEQ multiplex PCR, and TCRdb's table has in-frame clones only and misses some. The sample yields 170,000 or so clones, around 78% seen once. The sequencing input was PBMCs. These receptors were obtained from a woman between 50 and 59 years old in good health and CMV-seropositive. Each CDR3 is given with its conserved first and last residue. The order of the fields is V gene, clone size, D gene, J gene, CDR3 protein. A D gene is named only where the DNA matches it firmly. Clone size appears in some rows only: once, few, many, or a class for an expanded clone.

TRBV9	NA	NA	TRBJ2-1	CASSVMGASYNEQFF
TRBV30	NA	TRBD2	TRBJ2-1	CAWSVEWRGYYNEQFF
TRBV19	once	TRBD1	TRBJ2-5	CASSTLRDRDQETQYF
TRBV19	few	TRBD2	TRBJ2-5	CAAGSGGRETQYF
TRBV6-1	NA	NA	TRBJ1-4	CASSDRGEFNEKLFF
TRBV16	NA	NA	TRBJ1-1	CASSQSRQGSSEAFF
TRBV19	few	NA	TRBJ2-5	CASSPVVTVQETQYF
TRBV6-5	NA	TRBD2	TRBJ2-2	CASSSPGGTNTGELFF
TRBV5-1	NA	TRBD1	TRBJ2-2	CASSLGPGQGDTGELFF
TRBV7-8	NA	TRBD2	TRBJ2-5	CASSLGGLAGQETQYF
TRBV2	NA	NA	TRBJ2-7	CASSDRGGGQYF
TRBV27	NA	TRBD2	TRBJ2-6	CASKPQRGNSGANVLTF
TRBV11-2	NA	TRBD1	TRBJ2-5	CASSLGGQGGTQYF
TRBV10-3	once	TRBD2	TRBJ2-7	CAISSPTSGASYEQYF
TRBV6-5	few	TRBD1	TRBJ1-2	CASSYTSDRAGGYTF
TRBV9	NA	TRBD1	TRBJ2-5	CASSGLQGAKETQYF
TRBV2	NA	TRBD1	TRBJ2-5	CASRRDRGSETQYF
TRBV11-3	NA	TRBD2	TRBJ2-1	CASSERLAGASYNEQFF
TRBV29-1	NA	TRBD1	TRBJ2-1	CSVVRSRGRAYNEQFF
TRBV28	NA	NA	TRBJ1-5	CASDSGNQPQHF
TRBV11-2	NA	TRBD2	TRBJ2-2	CASSSATSGGTGELFF
TRBV5-5	NA	NA	TRBJ1-2	CASSLALSRAVGYTF
TRBV10-3	NA	NA	TRBJ2-1	CAIGLNGLGGEQFF
TRBV5-4	NA	TRBD2	TRBJ2-7	CASSSLGLAGGNEQYF
TRBV6-6	NA	NA	TRBJ1-3	CASSTGTGNTIYF
TRBV6-5	NA	TRBD1	TRBJ1-3	CASSSSGTVESTIYF
TRBV18	NA	TRBD1	TRBJ2-5	CASSPRALTGQGETQYF
TRBV13	NA	NA	TRBJ1-3	CASSLAGTGGNTIYF
TRBV4-1	NA	TRBD2	TRBJ2-3	CASSQVRGGVADTQYF
TRBV25-1	NA	NA	TRBJ2-7	CASAQTGSSYEQYF
TRBV6-6	NA	NA	TRBJ2-7	CASRTASYEQYF
TRBV7-2	NA	NA	TRBJ2-1	CASSLEVGARNEQFF
TRBV10-1	NA	TRBD1	TRBJ1-1	CASSLDRGRVAFF
TRBV6-6	NA	TRBD2	TRBJ2-5	CASSFFTSGRAETQYF
TRBV19	NA	TRBD1	TRBJ2-6	CASSDVGARTGFSGANGLTF
TRBV7-2	NA	NA	TRBJ1-6	CASSLFQGGSPLHF
TRBV5-6	NA	NA	TRBJ2-2	CASSLRFRANTGELFF
TRBV28	NA	NA	TRBJ2-3	CASSLRRWSGSTDTQYF
TRBV5-1	NA	TRBD1	TRBJ2-2	CASSRDRGGTGELFF
TRBV30	NA	NA	TRBJ1-1	CAWSVRGTEAFF
TRBV19	NA	NA	TRBJ1-2	CASSIRGPGYGYTF
TRBV7-2	NA	TRBD2	TRBJ2-5	CASSSLAGGLETQYF
TRBV9	NA	NA	TRBJ2-2	CASSVDGANTGELFF
TRBV30	few	TRBD2	TRBJ2-1	CAWSTGLAGGNEQFF
TRBV2	NA	NA	TRBJ1-5	CASSEAAGGRNQPQHF
TRBV7-3	once	NA	TRBJ2-5	CASSPSQAETQYF
TRBV19	NA	NA	TRBJ2-3	CASSTPPLGEAFTDTQYF
TRBV6-1	NA	TRBD2	TRBJ2-5	CASSDPGMIAGGHGGETQYF